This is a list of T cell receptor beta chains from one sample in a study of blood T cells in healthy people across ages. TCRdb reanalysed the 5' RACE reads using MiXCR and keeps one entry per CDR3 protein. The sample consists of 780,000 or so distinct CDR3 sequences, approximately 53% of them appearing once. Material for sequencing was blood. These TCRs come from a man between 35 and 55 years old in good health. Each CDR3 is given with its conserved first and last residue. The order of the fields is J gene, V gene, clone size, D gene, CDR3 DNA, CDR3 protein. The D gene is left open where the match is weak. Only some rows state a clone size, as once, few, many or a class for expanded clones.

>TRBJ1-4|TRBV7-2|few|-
TGTGCCAGCAGCTTATTCCCGAGCCAATCCTTGGGTGAAAAACTGTTTTTT
CASSLFPSQSLGEKLFF
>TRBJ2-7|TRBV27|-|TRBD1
TGTGCCAGCAGTCGACAGGGCACCTCGAACGAGCAGTACTTC
CASSRQGTSNEQYF
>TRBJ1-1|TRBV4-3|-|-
TGCGCCAGCAGCCAAGAAGGGAGAGGGGCGCGGGCTTTCTTT
CASSQEGRGARAFF
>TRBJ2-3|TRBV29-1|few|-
TGCAGCGTTGAAGGGACTCCTAGTACGCAGTATTTT
CSVEGTPSTQYF
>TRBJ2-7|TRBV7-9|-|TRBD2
TGTGCCAGCAGAGGTTCCCGTTGGGAGGGCGGCTCCTACGAGCAGTACTTC
CASRGSRWEGGSYEQYF
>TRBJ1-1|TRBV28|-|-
TGTGCCAGCAGTACGGACAGATACACTGAAGCTTTCTTT
CASSTDRYTEAFF
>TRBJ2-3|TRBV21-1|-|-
TGTGCCAGCAGTCCACGCCCCGGGAAGGTGGATACGCAGTATTTT
CASSPRPGKVDTQYF
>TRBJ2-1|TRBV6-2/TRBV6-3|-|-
TGTGCCAGCAGTTACCCTACCGGGAACAATGAGCAGTTCTTC
CASSYPTGNNEQFF
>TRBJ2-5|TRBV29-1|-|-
TGCAGCGTTGCCCCCCAAGAAAATGAGCAGTACTTC
CSVAPQENEQYF
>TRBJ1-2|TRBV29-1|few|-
TGCAGCGGGACAGATAACTATGGCTACACCTTC
CSGTDNYGYTF
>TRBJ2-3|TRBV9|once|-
TGTGCCAGCAGCGTAGGGCGGGGACGCACAGATACGCAGTATTTT
CASSVGRGRTDTQYF
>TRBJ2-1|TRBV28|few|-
TGTGCCAGCAGTTTGGGCGGGGTCTACAATGAGCAGTTCTTC
CASSLGGVYNEQFF
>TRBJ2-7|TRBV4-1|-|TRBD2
TGCGCCAGCAGCCAGGGACTAACCAAACCAACAACCGCGGAGATCCAGTACTTC
CASSQGLTKPTTAEIQYF
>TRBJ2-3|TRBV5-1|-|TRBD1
TGCGCCAGCAGCGTTCCACAGGGGCCAGATACGCAGTATTTT
CASSVPQGPDTQYF